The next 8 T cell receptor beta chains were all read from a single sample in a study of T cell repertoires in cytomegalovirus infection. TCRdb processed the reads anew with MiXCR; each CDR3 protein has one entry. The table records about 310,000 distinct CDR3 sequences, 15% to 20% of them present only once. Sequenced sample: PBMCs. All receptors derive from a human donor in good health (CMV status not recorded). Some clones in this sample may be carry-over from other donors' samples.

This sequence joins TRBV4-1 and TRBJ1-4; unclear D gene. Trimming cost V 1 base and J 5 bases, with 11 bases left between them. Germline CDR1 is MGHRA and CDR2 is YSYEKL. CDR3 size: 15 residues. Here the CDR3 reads CASSQVGAINEKLFF. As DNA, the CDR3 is TGCGCCAGCAGCCAAGTAGGAGCGATAAATGAAAAACTGTTTTTT.

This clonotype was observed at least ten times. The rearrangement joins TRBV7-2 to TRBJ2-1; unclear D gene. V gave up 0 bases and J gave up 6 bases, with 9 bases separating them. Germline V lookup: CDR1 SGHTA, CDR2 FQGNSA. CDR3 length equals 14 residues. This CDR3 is CASSLAIQVNEQFF. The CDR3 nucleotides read TGTGCCAGCAGCTTAGCAATTCAGGTCAATGAGCAGTTCTTC.

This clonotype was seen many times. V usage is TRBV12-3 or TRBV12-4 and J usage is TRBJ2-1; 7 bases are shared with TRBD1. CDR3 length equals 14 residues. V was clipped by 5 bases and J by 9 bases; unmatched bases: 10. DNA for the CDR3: TGTGCCAGCAGTGATAACAGGGGCTTCGGTGAGCAGTTCTTC. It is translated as CASSDNRGFGEQFF.

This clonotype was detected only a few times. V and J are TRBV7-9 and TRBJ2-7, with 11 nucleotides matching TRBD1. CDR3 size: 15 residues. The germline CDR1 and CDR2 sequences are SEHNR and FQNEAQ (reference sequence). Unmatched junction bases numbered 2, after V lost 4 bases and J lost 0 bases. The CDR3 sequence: CASSSDRGPSYEQYF. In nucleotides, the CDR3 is TGTGCCAGCAGCTCGGACAGGGGGCCCTCCTACGAGCAGTACTTC. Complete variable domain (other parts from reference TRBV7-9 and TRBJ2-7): DTGVSQNPRHKITKRGQNVTFRCDPISEHNRLYWYRQTLGQGPEFLTYFQNEAQLEKSRLLSDRFSAERPKGSFSTLEIQRTEQGDSAMYLCASSSDRGPSYEQYFGPGTRLTVT.

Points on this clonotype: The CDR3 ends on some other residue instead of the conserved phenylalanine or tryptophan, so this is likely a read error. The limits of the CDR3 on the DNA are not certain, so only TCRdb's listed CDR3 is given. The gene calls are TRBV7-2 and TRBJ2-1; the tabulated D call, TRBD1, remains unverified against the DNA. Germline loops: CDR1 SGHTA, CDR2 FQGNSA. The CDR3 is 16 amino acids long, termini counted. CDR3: CASSPPGRDLHNEKLL.

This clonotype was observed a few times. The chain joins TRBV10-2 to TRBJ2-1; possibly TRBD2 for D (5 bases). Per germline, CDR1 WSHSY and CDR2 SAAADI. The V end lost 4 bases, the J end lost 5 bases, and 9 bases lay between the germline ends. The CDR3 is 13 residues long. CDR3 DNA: TGCGCCAGCAGTGTTAACGGGAACAATGAGCAGTTCTTC. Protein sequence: CASSVNGNNEQFF.

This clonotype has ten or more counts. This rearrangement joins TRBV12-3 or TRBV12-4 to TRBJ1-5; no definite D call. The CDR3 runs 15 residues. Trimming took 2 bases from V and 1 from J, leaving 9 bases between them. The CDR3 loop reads CASSLSGRSNQPQHF. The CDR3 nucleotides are TGTGCCAGCAGTTTATCAGGACGGAGCAATCAGCCCCAGCATTTT.

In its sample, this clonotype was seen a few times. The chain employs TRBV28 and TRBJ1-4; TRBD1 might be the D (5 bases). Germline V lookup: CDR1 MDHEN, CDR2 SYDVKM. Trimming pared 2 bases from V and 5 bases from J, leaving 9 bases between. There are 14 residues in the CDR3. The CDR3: CASSLGHRNEKLFF. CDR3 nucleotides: TGTGCCAGCAGTTTAGGCCACAGGAATGAAAAACTGTTTTTT.